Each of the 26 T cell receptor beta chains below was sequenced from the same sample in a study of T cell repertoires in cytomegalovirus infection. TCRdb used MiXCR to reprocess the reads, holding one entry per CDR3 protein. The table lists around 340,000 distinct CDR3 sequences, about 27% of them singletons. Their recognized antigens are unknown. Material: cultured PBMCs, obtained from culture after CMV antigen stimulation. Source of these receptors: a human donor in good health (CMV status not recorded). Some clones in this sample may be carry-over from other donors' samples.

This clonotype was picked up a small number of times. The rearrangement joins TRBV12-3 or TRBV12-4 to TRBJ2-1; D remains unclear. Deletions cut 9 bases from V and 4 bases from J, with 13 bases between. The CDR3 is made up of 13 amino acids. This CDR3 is CASSLDRYNEQFF. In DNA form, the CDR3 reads TGTGCCAGTAGTCTCGACCGATACAATGAGCAGTTCTTC.

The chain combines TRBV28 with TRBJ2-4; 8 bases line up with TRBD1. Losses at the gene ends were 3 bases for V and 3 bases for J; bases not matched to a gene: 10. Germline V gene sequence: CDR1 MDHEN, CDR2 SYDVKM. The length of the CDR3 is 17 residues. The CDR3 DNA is TGTGCCAGCAGTTTGAGCCAGGGGGCCTTAGTCAAAAACATTCAGTACTTC. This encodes CASSLSQGALVKNIQYF.

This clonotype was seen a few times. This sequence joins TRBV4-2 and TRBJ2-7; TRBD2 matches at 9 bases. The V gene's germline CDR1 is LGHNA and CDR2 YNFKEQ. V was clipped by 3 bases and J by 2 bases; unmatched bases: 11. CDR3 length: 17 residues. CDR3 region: CASSQDLAGSDPYEQYF. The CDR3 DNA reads TGTGCCAGCAGCCAGGATCTAGCGGGGTCCGACCCCTACGAGCAGTACTTC.

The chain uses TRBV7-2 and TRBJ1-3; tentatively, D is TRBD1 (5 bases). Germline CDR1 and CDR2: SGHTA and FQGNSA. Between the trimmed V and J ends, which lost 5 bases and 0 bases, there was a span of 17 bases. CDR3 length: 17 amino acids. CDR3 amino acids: CASSPRTKILSGNTIYF. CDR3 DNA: TGTGCCAGCAGCCCGAGGACAAAGATTCTCTCTGGAAACACCATATATTTT.

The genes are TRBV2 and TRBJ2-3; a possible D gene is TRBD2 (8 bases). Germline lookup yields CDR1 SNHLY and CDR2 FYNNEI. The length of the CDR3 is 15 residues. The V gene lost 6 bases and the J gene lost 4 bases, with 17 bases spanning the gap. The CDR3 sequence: CASRGTAGVPDTQYF. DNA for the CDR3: TGTGCCAGCAGGGGGACAGCGGGAGTACCAGATACGCAGTATTTT.

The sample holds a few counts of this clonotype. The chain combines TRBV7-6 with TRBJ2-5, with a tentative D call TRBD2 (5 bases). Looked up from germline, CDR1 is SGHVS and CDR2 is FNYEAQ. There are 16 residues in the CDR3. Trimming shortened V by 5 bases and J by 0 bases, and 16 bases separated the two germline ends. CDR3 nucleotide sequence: TGTGCCAGCAGCCCCAAAGCGAGGGAGAACCAAGAGACCCAGTACTTC. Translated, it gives CASSPKARENQETQYF.

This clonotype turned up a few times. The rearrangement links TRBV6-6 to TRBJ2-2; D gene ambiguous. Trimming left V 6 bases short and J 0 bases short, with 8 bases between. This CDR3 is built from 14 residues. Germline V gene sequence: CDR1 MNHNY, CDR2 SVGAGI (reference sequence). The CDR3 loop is CASSSSTNTGELFF. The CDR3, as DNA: TGTGCCAGCAGCTCCAGTACGAACACCGGGGAGCTGTTTTTT.

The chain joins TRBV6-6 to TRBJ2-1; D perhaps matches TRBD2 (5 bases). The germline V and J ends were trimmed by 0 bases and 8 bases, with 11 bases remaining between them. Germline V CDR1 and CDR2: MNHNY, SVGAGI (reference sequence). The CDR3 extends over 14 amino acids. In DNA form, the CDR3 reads TGTGCCAGCAGTTACTCAGGACTCGTCGATGAGCAGTTCTTC. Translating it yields CASSYSGLVDEQFF.

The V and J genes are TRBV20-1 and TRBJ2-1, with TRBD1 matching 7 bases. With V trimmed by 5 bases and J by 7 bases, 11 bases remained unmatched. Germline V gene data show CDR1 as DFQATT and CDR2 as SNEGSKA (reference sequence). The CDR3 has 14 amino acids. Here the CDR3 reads CSALLDRMENEQFF. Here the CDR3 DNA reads TGCAGTGCTCTCTTGGACAGGATGGAGAATGAGCAGTTCTTC.

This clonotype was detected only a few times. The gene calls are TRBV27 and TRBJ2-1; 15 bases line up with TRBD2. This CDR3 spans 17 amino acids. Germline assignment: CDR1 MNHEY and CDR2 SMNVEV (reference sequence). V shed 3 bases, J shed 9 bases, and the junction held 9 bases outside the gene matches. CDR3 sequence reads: CASSFLPGTSGRTEQFF. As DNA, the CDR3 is TGTGCCAGCAGTTTTCTTCCCGGGACTAGCGGGAGGACTGAGCAGTTCTTC.

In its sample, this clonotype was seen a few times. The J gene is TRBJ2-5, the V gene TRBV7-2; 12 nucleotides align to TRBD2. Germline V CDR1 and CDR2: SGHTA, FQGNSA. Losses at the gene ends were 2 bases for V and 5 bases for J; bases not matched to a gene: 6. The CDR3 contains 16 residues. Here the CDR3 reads CASSLRLAGVRETQYF. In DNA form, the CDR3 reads TGTGCCAGCAGCTTAAGACTAGCGGGAGTGAGGGAGACCCAGTACTTC.

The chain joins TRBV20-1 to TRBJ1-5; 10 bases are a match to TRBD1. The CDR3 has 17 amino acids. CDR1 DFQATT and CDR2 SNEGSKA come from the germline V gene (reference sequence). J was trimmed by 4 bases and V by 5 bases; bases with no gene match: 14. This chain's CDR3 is CSAGTGQGGFWNQPQHF. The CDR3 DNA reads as TGCAGTGCTGGGACCGGACAGGGGGGATTCTGGAATCAGCCCCAGCATTTT.

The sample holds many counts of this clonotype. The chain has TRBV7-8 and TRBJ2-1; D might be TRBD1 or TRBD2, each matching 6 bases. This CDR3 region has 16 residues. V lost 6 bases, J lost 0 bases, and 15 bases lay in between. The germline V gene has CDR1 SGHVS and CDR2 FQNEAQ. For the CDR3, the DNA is TGTGCCAGCAGGCGGGACACTGAAAACTCCTACAATGAGCAGTTCTTC. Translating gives CASRRDTENSYNEQFF.

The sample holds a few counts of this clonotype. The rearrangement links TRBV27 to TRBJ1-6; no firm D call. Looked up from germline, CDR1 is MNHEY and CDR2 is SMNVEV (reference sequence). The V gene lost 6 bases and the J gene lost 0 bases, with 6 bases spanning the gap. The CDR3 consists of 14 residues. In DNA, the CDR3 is TGTGCCAGCAGGCCGAGCTCCTATAATTCACCCCTCCACTTT. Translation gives CASRPSSYNSPLHF.

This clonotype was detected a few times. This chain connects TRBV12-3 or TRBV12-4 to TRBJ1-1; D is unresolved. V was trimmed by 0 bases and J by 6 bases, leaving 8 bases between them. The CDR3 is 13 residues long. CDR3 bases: TGTGCCAGCAGTTTAGCGATCGCCGCTGAAGCTTTCTTT. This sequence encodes CASSLAIAAEAFF.

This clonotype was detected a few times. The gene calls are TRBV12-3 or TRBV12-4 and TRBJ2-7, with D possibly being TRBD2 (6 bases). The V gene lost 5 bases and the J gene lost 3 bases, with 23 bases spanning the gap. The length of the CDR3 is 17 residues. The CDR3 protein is CASSPLPGLAVNYEQYF. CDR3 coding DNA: TGTGCCAGCAGTCCACTCCCGGGACTCGCAGTAAACTACGAGCAGTACTTC.

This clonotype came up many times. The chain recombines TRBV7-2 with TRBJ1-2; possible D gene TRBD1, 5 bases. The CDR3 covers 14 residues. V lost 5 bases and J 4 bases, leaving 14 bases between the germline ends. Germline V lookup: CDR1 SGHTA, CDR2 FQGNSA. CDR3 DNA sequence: TGTGCCAGCAGCCCCGGGGGTATTATCTATGGCTACACCTTC. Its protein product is CASSPGGIIYGYTF.

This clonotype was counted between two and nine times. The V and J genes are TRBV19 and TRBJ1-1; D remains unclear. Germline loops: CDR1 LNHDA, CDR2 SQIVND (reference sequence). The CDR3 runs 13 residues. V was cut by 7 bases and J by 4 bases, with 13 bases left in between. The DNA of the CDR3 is TGTGCCAGTATGGCTGACGGAAGCACTGAAGCTTTCTTT. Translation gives CASMADGSTEAFF.

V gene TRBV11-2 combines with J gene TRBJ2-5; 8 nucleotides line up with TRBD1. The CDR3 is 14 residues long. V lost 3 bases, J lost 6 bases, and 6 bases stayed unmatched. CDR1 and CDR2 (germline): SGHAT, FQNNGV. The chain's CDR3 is CASSLLRTGKTQYF. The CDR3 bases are TGTGCCAGCAGCTTGCTTCGGACAGGGAAGACCCAGTACTTC.

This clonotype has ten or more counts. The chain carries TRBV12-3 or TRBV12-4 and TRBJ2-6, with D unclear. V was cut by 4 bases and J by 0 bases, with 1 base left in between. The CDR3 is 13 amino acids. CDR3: CASSSSGANVLTF. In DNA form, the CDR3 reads TGTGCCAGCAGTTCCTCTGGGGCCAACGTCCTGACTTTC.

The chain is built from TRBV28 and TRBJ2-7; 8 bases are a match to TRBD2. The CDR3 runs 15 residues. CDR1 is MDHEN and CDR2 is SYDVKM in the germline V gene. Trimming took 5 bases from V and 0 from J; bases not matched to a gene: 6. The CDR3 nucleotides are TGTGCCAGCAGTACCACTAGCGGACTCTCCTACGAGCAGTACTTC. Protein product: CASSTTSGLSYEQYF.

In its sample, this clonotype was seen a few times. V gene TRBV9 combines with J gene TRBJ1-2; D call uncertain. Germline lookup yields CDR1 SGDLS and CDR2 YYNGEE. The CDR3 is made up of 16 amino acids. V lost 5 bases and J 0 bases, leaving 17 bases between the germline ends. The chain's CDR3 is CASSWEVHDPNYGYTF. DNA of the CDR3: TGTGCCAGCAGTTGGGAAGTCCACGATCCTAACTATGGCTACACCTTC.

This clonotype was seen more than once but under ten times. The CDR3 DNA reads as TGTGCCAGCAGACGAAACAGACAGGGTTACTCCTACGAGCAGTACTTC. It is translated as CASRRNRQGYSYEQYF. The chain carries TRBV6-5 and TRBJ2-7; 7 bases line up with TRBD1. Losses at the gene ends were 6 bases for V and 0 bases for J; bases not matched to a gene: 11. This CDR3 region has 16 residues. Germline V gene data show CDR1 as MNHEY and CDR2 as SVGAGI.

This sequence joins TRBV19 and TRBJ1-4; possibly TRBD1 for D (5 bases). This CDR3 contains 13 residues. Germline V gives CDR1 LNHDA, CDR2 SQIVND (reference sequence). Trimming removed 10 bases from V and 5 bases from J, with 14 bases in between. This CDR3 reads CATESDRNEKLFF. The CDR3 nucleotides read TGTGCCACCGAAAGCGACAGAAATGAAAAACTGTTTTTT.

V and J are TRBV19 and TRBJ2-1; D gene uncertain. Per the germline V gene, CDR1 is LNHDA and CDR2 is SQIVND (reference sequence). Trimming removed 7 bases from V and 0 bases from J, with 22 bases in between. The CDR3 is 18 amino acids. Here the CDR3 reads CASNPKLSGWSSYNEQFF. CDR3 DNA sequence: TGTGCCAGTAACCCTAAATTGTCGGGTTGGAGCTCCTACAATGAGCAGTTCTTC.

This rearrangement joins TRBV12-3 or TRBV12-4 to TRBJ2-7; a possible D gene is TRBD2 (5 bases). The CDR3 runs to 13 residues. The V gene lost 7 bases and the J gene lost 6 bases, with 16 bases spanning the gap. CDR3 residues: CASTLAGPFEQYF. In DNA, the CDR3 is TGTGCCAGCACCCTCGCGGGCCCCTTCGAGCAGTACTTC.